This T cell receptor beta chain was sequenced for a study of blood T cell repertoires in COVID-19 (dated by TCRdb to about 2020). Broadly, across the study: Samples covering the acute and convalescent phases of COVID-19 were provided by collaborators in the United States, Italy and Spain. The prospective study material was composed of cDNA or gDNA derived from T cells, B-cell-depleted T cells, or PBMCs. The dataset comprised deeply sampled blood TCRbeta repertoires from subjects exposed to, actively infected with, or recovered from COVID-19. The repertoires were released in a freely available public database intended as a resource for research on the immune response to SARS-CoV-2. Samples were obtained from the ongoing ImmuneRACE study (first 160 participants) and from over 1,000 subjects provided by 6 global collaborators. Sample metadata almost always included a de-identified subject ID, COVID-19 status, age in years and sex. Where available, HLA class I and class II types were obtained from metadata supplied by the sample provider rather than from assay-based typing. The study at large found these results: The quantity of clinical and demographic metadata differed by source and by participant and was supplied without curation.

Remarks on this clone: Its target antigen remains unknown. Base qualities are not at hand, and no much larger clone is one base apart.

From V the trimming removes 3 bases and from J it removes 10 bases, while the gene matches leave 9 bases of the junction unaccounted for. The germline V gene encodes CDR1 LGHDT and CDR2 YNNKEL (reference sequence). The CDR3 holds 15 amino acids from the cysteine to the phenylalanine. This entry keeps only the CDR3 DNA: 45 bases, framed from base 1. Each collaborating institution followed its own protocols to collect whole blood in K2EDTA tubes. Collaborator samples were shipped for TCRbeta analysis as frozen whole blood, isolated PBMCs, or DNA extracted from either sample type. The immunoSEQ Assay, a bias-controlled multiplex PCR, was used to amplify TCRbeta CDR3 regions from genomic DNA. As for the authors' bioinformatics: Within the assay, amplification of reference gene primers was used to estimate how many nucleated cells each sample contained. To quantify the absolute abundance of each unique TCRbeta CDR3 rearrangement, sequence reads were collapsed and filtered. For each sample, productive Simpson clonality was calculated as the square root of Simpson's diversity index across productive rearrangements. TCRdb took over this immuneACCESS table, retaining in-frame rearrangements with V and J assigned. Such tables are incomplete; in checked studies, under half of the missing clones stem from an unresolved V gene, and the remainder is unexplained. That table furnishes V, J and clone size, whereas the DNA furnished D and trimming. In all, the sample holds about 210,000 clones, and just under 85% of those were seen once. The top ten hold approximately 8% of the sample.

The rearrangement combines TRBV3-1 (or the pseudogene TRBV3-2) with TRBJ2-1, and TRBD2 aligns with 10 junction nucleotides. Sequences were obtained from peripheral blood. This receptor was obtained from a woman between 50 and 59 years old with active or convalescent COVID-19. The nucleotide sequence is TGTGCCAGCAGCCAGGTTCTAGCGGGAGTAGGCGAGCAGTTCTTC. Translated, this is CASSQVLAGVGEQFF.